The source of this T cell receptor (beta chain) is a study of regulatory T cells in long-lasting Graves disease. The CDR3 covers 17 residues. Germline values: CDR1 SGDLS, CDR2 YYNGEE. Trimming cost V 3 bases and J 4 bases; bases outside gene matches: 12. Stated time point: newly diagnosed GD, antithyroid drugs for less than 3 months. PBMC RNA was the source of the TCR library. Building the TCR beta libraries relied on iRepertoire HTBI primers, and CDR3 regions underwent Arm-PCR. TCRdb re-called the multiplex PCR reads with MiXCR, one entry per CDR3 protein. The sample lists under 800,000 distinct CDR3 sequences, around 15% seen once, with around 19% in the top ten. This sample also appeared in a second study, on T cells in Graves' hyperthyroidism and ophthalmopathy.

The chain joins TRBV9 to TRBJ2-3; 9 nucleotides agree with TRBD2. The source material was peripheral blood mononuclear cells (PBMCs), sampled at new diagnosis, from a patient treated with antithyroid drugs. The TCR originated in a woman in her thirties with Graves disease. CDR3 protein: CASSGQLIAGAADTQYF. The CDR3 DNA sequence: TGTGCCAGCAGCGGGCAACTCATAGCGGGAGCTGCAGATACGCAGTATTTT.